The entry that follows covers one TCR beta chain sequence. Its target is unknown. Germline loops: CDR1 SNHLY, CDR2 FYNNEI. The V end lost 5 bases, the J end lost 2 bases, and 12 bases lay between the germline ends. CDR3 length: 14 amino acids. TCRdb keeps only in-frame clones here, not all; method: immunoSEQ multiplex PCR. The table has 150,000 or so clones, approximately 90% seen once. This entry is derived from a study of T cell responses to AZD1222 COVID-19 vaccine. Whole-study results and caveats: Among those given AZD1222, only 5 to 7 were seropositive at baseline. Elevations in Spike-specific TCR breadth and depth followed administration of two AZD1222 doses. None of the repertoires were sampled until the peak T cell response had passed.

This receptor was obtained from an adult in good health. The specimen was peripheral blood, collected on day 0 of AZD1222 vaccination. The V and J genes are TRBV2 and TRBJ2-5, with D perhaps matching TRBD2 (5 bases). CDR3 DNA: TGTGCCAGCAGTCTTGACTACCTTCAAGAGACCCAGTACTTC. As protein: CASSLDYLQETQYF.